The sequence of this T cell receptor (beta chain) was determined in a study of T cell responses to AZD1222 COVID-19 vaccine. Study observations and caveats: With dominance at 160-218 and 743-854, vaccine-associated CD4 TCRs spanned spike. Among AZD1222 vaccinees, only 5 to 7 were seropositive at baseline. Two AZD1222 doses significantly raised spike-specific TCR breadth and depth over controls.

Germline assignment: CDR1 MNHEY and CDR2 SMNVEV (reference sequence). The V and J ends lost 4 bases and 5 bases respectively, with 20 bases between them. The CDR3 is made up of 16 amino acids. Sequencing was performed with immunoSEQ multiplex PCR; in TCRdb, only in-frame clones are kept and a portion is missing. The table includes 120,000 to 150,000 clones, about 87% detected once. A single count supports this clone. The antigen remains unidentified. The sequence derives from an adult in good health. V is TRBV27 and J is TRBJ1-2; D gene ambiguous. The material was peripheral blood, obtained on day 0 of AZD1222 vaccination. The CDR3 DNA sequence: TGTGCCAGCAGTTACCGCCCCCTGACCACTGGGTATGGCTACACCTTC. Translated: CASSYRPLTTGYGYTF.